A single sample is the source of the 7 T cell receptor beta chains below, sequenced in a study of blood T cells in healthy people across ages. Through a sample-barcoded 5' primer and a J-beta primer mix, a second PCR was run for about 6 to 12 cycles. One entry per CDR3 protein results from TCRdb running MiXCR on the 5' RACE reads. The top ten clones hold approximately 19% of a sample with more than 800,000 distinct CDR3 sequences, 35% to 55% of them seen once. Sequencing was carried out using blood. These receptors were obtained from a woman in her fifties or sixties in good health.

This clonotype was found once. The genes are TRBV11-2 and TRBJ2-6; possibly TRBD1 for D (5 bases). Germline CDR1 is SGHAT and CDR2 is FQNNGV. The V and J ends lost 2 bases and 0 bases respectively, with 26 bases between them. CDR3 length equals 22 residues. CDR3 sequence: CASSLTPLRQGRPSSGANVLTF. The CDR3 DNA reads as TGTGCCAGCAGCTTAACCCCGCTAAGGCAGGGTCGACCGAGCTCTGGGGCCAACGTCCTGACTTTC.

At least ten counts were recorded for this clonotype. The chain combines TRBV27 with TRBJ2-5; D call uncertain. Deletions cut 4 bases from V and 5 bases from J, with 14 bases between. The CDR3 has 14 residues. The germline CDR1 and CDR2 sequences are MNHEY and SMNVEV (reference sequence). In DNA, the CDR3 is TGTGCCAGCAGTTCCCAGCGCGTTCGGGAGACCCAGTACTTC. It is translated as CASSSQRVRETQYF.

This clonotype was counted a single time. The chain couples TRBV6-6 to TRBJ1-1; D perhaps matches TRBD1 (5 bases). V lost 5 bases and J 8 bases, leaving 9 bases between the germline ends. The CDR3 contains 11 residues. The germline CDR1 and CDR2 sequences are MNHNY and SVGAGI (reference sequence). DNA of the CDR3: TGTGCCAGCAGTACGGGGGGAGAAGCTTTCTTT. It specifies CASSTGGEAFF.

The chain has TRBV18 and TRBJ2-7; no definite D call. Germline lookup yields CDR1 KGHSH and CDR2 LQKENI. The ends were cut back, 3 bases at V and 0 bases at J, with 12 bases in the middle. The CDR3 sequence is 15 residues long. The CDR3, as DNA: TGTGCCAGCTCACCTAAAAGCTTGAGCTCCTACGAGCAGTACTTC. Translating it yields CASSPKSLSSYEQYF.

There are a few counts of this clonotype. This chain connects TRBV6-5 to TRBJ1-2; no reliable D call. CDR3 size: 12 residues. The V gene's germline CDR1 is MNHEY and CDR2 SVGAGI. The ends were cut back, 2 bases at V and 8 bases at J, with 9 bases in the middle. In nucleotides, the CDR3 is TGTGCCAGCAGTTACGAGGGAAAGGGCTACACCTTC. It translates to CASSYEGKGYTF.

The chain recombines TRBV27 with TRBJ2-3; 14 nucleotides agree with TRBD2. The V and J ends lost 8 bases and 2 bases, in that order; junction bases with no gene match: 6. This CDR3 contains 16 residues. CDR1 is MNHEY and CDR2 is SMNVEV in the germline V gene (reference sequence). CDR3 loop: CASRRLAGGNTDTQYF. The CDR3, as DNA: TGTGCCAGCCGCAGACTAGCGGGAGGGAACACAGATACGCAGTATTTT.

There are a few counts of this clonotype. The chain's CDR3 is CASNRASNQPQHF. The CDR3 bases are TGTGCCAGCAACAGGGCCAGCAATCAGCCCCAGCATTTT. This chain connects TRBV28 to TRBJ1-5; tentatively, D is TRBD1 (6 bases). The CDR3 extends over 13 amino acids. Germline CDR1 MDHEN, CDR2 SYDVKM. V was cut by 7 bases and J by 1 base, with 8 bases left in between.